This TCR beta chain was found in a study of blood T cell repertoires in COVID-19. Libraries were prepared by immunoSEQ multiplex PCR; TCRdb keeps only in-frame clonotypes and omits some of them. The repertoire holds 180,000 or so clones, approximately 86% seen once, with roughly 2.9% in the top ten. Trimming stripped 2 bases from V and 2 bases from J, with 16 bases between. The CDR3 is 16 residues long. The germline gives CDR1 SGHAT, CDR2 FQNNGV. This TCR derives from a young woman with active or convalescent COVID-19. The sample consisted of peripheral blood. The J gene is TRBJ2-7, the V gene TRBV11-2; D may be TRBD1 (5 bases). The CDR3 nucleotides are TGTGCCAGCAGCTTACCCCAGACAGAGAGAGCCTACGAGCAGTACTTC. Protein product: CASSLPQTERAYEQYF.